The 28 T cell receptor beta chains listed next were all sequenced from one sample in a study of beta chain features in type 1 diabetes. Study-level points and caveats: TCRB CDR3 length was moderately but significantly reduced in all four CD4+ subsets of Type 1 diabetes patients.

Isolated RNA was reverse transcribed in full, so expressed TCRB transcripts were sequenced. Data came from immunoSEQ multiplex PCR; TCRdb stores just in-frame clones and leaves some out. The sample shows a few hundred thousand clones, approximately 10% of them seen only once. These receptors have no identified antigens. Sample: naive CD4+ T cells from blood. The receptors were gathered from a man aged 25 to 40 with type 1 diabetes.

The chain employs TRBV28 and TRBJ2-3; 8 bases are shared with TRBD2. There are 16 residues in the CDR3. In germline, CDR1 is MDHEN, CDR2 SYDVKM. The trim removed 11 bases at V and 6 bases at J, leaving 19 bases unmatched. The CDR3 DNA sequence: TGTGCCGGAAGACCGGGGGGGTCCAGCCTCCTGGATACGCAGTATTTT. Translation: CAGRPGGSSLLDTQYF. The full variable domain, with the rest looked up from reference TRBV28 and TRBJ2-3, is DVKVTQSSRYLVKRTGEKVFLECVQDMDHENMFWYRQDPGLGLRLIYFSYDVKMKEKGDIPEGYSVSREKKERFSLILESASTNQTSMYLCAGRPGGSSLLDTQYFGPGTRLTVL.

This chain joins TRBV30 and TRBJ1-2, with D possibly TRBD1 on 6 matching bases. V lost 3 bases to trimming and J lost 8 bases, with 16 bases between them. This CDR3 has 13 amino acids. The germline gives CDR1 GTSNPN, CDR2 SVGIG (reference sequence). CDR3 sequence: CAWRVGGLEGYTF. For the CDR3, the DNA is TGTGCCTGGAGGGTAGGGGGTCTCGAAGGCTACACCTTC.

The chain has TRBV4-3 and TRBJ2-1; 7 nucleotides align to TRBD1. CDR1 is LGHNA, CDR2 YSLEER, per germline. Trimming at V came to 2 bases and at J to 2 bases, leaving 3 bases not matched to a gene. This CDR3 has 15 residues. DNA of the CDR3: TGCGCCAGCAGCCAACGGACAGGAACCTACAATGAGCAGTTCTTC. This codes for CASSQRTGTYNEQFF.

This clone was seen only a few times. The chain employs TRBV18 and TRBJ2-3; D is possibly TRBD1 (6 bases). Per the germline V gene, CDR1 is KGHSH and CDR2 is LQKENI. The CDR3 is 15 amino acids. Trimming took off 3 bases at V and 2 bases at J, with 12 bases between the two ends. CDR3 sequence (DNA): TGTGCCAGCTCACCCGACAGGCCCTACACAGATACGCAGTATTTT. Its translation: CASSPDRPYTDTQYF.

This clone was seen a few times. This chain links TRBV11-2 with TRBJ1-1; possibly TRBD1 for D (5 bases). CDR1 is SGHAT, CDR2 FQNNGV, per germline. V was shortened by 6 bases and J by 1 base, with 18 bases between the two germline ends. This CDR3 has 16 amino acids. CDR3 residues: CASRPGHLSSNTEAFF. CDR3 sequence (DNA): TGTGCCAGCAGACCAGGACACCTCAGCTCGAACACTGAAGCTTTCTTT.

The V gene is TRBV9, the J gene TRBJ1-1, with D unclear. The CDR3 contains 12 residues. The germline V and J ends were trimmed by 5 bases and 0 bases, with 5 bases remaining between them. The germline V gene encodes CDR1 SGDLS and CDR2 YYNGEE. The CDR3 sequence: CASREVNTEAFF. The CDR3 bases are TGTGCCAGCAGAGAGGTGAACACTGAAGCTTTCTTT.

The J gene is TRBJ1-3, the V gene TRBV6-5; D is unresolved. V was cut by 5 bases and J by 2 bases, with 4 bases left in between. Germline CDR1 MNHEY, CDR2 SVGAGI. The CDR3 length is 12 residues. This CDR3 is CASSQAGNTIYF. In nucleotides, the CDR3 is TGTGCCAGCAGTCAGGCTGGAAACACCATATATTTT.

The chain employs TRBV27 and TRBJ1-2; TRBD1 agrees at 9 bases. The length of the CDR3 is 15 residues. Germline V gene data show CDR1 as MNHEY and CDR2 as SMNVEV (reference sequence). V dropped 0 bases and J dropped 3; count of bases not matched to a gene: 2. Here the CDR3 DNA reads TGTGCCAGCAGTTTATCGGGGACAGGGTACTATGGCTACACCTTC. Translation: CASSLSGTGYYGYTF.

This clone has just a few counts. This chain joins TRBV14 and TRBJ1-1; D perhaps matches TRBD1 (6 bases). V lost 4 bases to trimming and J lost 6 bases, with 12 bases between them. Germline lookup yields CDR1 SGHDN and CDR2 FVKESK. The CDR3 loop spans 13 amino acids. The CDR3 nucleotides read TGTGCCAGCAGCCGTGGGGGCACAGCTGAAGCTTTCTTT. Protein product: CASSRGGTAEAFF.

This chain connects TRBV5-1 to TRBJ1-1; TRBD1 matches at 9 bases. The CDR3 totals 13 residues. Germline CDR1 and CDR2: SGHRS and YFSETQ. The J segment lost 8 bases and the V segment lost 3 bases, leaving 5 bases of the junction unmatched. The CDR3 DNA reads TGCGCCAGCAGCTCGGGACAGGGTCCCGAAGCTTTCTTT. Translating it yields CASSSGQGPEAFF.

The table lists this clone with a few counts. The chain is built from TRBV5-1 and TRBJ1-6, with D unresolved. The CDR3 spans 13 residues. The germline gives CDR1 SGHRS, CDR2 YFSETQ. V was pared by 2 bases and J by 12 bases, with 12 bases between. The CDR3 loop reads CASSLIWGEPLHF. The DNA of the CDR3 is TGCGCCAGCAGCTTAATATGGGGAGAACCCCTCCACTTT. Full variable domain (rest looked up from reference TRBV5-1 and TRBJ1-6): KAGVTQTPRYLIKTRGQQVTLSCSPISGHRSVSWYQQTPGQGLQFLFEYFSETQRNKGNFPGRFSGRQFSNSRSEMNVSTLELGDSALYLCASSLIWGEPLHFGNGTRLTVT.

This sequence joins TRBV7-2 and TRBJ2-3; a possible D gene is TRBD1 (6 bases). Germline CDR1 reads SGHTA; CDR2 reads FQGNSA. The CDR3 runs to 14 residues. Trimming left V 8 bases short and J 3 bases short, with 15 bases between. The chain's CDR3 is CASCPQGLTDTQYF. CDR3 DNA: TGTGCCAGCTGCCCACAGGGTTTAACAGATACGCAGTATTTT.

This clone occurred a few times. The V and J genes are TRBV7-9 and TRBJ1-1, with no clear D. The CDR3 has 13 amino acids. The V gene's germline CDR1 is SEHNR and CDR2 FQNEAQ (reference sequence). Trimming removed 4 bases from V and 0 bases from J, with 6 bases in between. This CDR3 reads CASSWALNTEAFF. CDR3 coding DNA: TGTGCCAGCAGCTGGGCCTTGAACACTGAAGCTTTCTTT.

There are a few counts of this clone. J is TRBJ1-5 and V is TRBV10-3; 10 bases are a match to TRBD1. The CDR3 is 16 residues long. The germline gives CDR1 ENHRY, CDR2 SYGVKD. V lost 6 bases, J lost 0 bases, and 5 bases stayed unmatched. The CDR3 nucleotides are TGTGCCATCAGAGCCGGGACAGGGGATAGCAATCAGCCCCAGCATTTT. Protein product: CAIRAGTGDSNQPQHF.

This clone was seen a handful of times. This sequence joins TRBV29-1 and TRBJ2-3; the D gene is possibly TRBD2 (5 bases). Germline CDR1 SQVTM, CDR2 ANQGSEA. V was trimmed by 6 bases and J by 0 bases, leaving 16 bases between them. The CDR3 length is 15 residues. The CDR3: CSVRRRSGSTDTQYF. The CDR3 nucleotides are TGCAGCGTCCGTAGGCGATCGGGGAGCACAGATACGCAGTATTTT.

The sample holds a few counts of this clone. The J gene is TRBJ1-6, the V gene TRBV4-3; D unresolved. Germline loops: CDR1 LGHNA, CDR2 YSLEER. The V and J ends lost 4 bases and 8 bases respectively, with 12 bases between them. This CDR3 has 14 residues. For the CDR3, the DNA is TGCGCCAGCAGCCCCGAAACGGGAGATTCACCCCTCCACTTT. This codes for CASSPETGDSPLHF.

This chain uses TRBV29-1 with TRBJ2-5; D might be TRBD2 (6 bases). V gave up 7 bases and J gave up 4 bases, with 19 bases separating them. This CDR3 spans 14 amino acids. Germline V gene lookup returns CDR1 SQVTM and CDR2 ANQGSEA. CDR3 coding DNA: TGCAGCGCGAGCCTCTCGGGACTCCTAGAGACCCAGTACTTC. This gives the protein CSASLSGLLETQYF.

This clone has just a few counts. The chain links TRBV6-6 to TRBJ1-5, with D uncertain. Germline V gene sequence: CDR1 MNHNY, CDR2 SVGAGI (reference sequence). Trimming cost V 0 bases and J 3 bases, with 9 bases left between them. The CDR3 length is 15 residues. In nucleotides, the CDR3 is TGTGCCAGCAGTTACTCGGCCGTTATCAATCAGCCCCAGCATTTT. Translation: CASSYSAVINQPQHF.

The rearrangement uses TRBV18 and TRBJ2-2; 8 bases agree with TRBD1. Trimming cost V 3 bases and J 3 bases; bases outside gene matches: 6. There are 16 residues in the CDR3. The germline V gene has CDR1 KGHSH and CDR2 LQKENI. The chain's CDR3 is CASSPPGGRDTGELFF. The CDR3, as DNA: TGTGCCAGCTCACCCCCAGGGGGCCGCGACACCGGGGAGCTGTTTTTT.

For this clone: In the same sample, other DNA sequences code for this CDR3. The CDR3 sequence: CASSSGMNTEAFF. The CDR3 DNA is TGTGCCAGCAGCTCGGGAATGAACACTGAAGCTTTCTTT. The rearrangement links TRBV11-3 to TRBJ1-1; no firm D call. V lost 4 bases to trimming and J lost 0 bases, with 6 bases between them. The CDR3 sequence is 13 residues long. The germline V gene encodes CDR1 SGHNT and CDR2 YENEEA. The whole variable domain, filled in from reference TRBV11-3 and TRBJ1-1, reads EAGVVQSPRYKIIEKKQPVAFWCNPISGHNTLYWYLQNLGQGPELLIRYENEEAVDDSQLPKDRFSAERLKGVDSTLKIQPAELGDSAVYLCASSSGMNTEAFFGQGTRLTVV.

In this sample, this clone turned up a few times. The J gene is TRBJ2-2, the V gene TRBV30; D perhaps matches TRBD2 (7 bases). CDR3 length: 14 amino acids. V was pared by 8 bases and J by 0 bases, with 13 bases between. Germline lookup yields CDR1 GTSNPN and CDR2 SVGIG (reference sequence). The CDR3 loop reads CAGGAGANTGELFF. The DNA of the CDR3 is TGTGCCGGGGGGGCGGGGGCGAACACCGGGGAGCTGTTTTTT.

This clone showed up just a few times. The chain recombines TRBV4-1 with TRBJ2-3; 7 bases are shared with TRBD1. The CDR3 is 13 amino acids. The J segment lost 4 bases and the V segment lost 4 bases, leaving 2 bases of the junction unmatched. The V gene's germline CDR1 is MGHRA and CDR2 YSYEKL. The CDR3 protein is CASSLTGADTQYF. CDR3 DNA sequence: TGCGCCAGCAGCCTAACAGGGGCAGATACGCAGTATTTT.

The J gene is TRBJ2-1, the V gene TRBV25-1; D is ambiguous. The CDR3 totals 14 residues. CDR1 and CDR2 from the germline V gene are MGHDK and SYGVNS. The V end was cut by 4 bases, the J end by 4 bases, with 11 bases between. Here the CDR3 reads CASSGFGGYNEQFF. The CDR3 nucleotides are TGTGCCAGCAGTGGGTTCGGCGGATACAATGAGCAGTTCTTC.

This clone was observed a handful of times. This chain connects TRBV9 to TRBJ2-3; TRBD2 matches 7 bases. CDR3 length: 15 residues. Germline CDR1 SGDLS, CDR2 YYNGEE. V gave up 2 bases and J gave up 1 base; unmatched junction bases: 4. DNA for the CDR3: TGTGCCAGCAGCGTTGGCGGGGGTCGCACAGATACGCAGTATTTT. The encoded protein is CASSVGGGRTDTQYF.

This clone was recorded a few times. The V gene is TRBV27, the J gene TRBJ2-7; TRBD2 agrees at 7 bases. This CDR3 region has 15 residues. CDR1 and CDR2 from the germline V gene are MNHEY and SMNVEV (reference sequence). V was clipped by 5 bases and J by 5 bases; unmatched bases: 12. The CDR3 DNA follows: TGTGCCAGCAGTCCCCGGGGGGACCCGGGAAACGAGCAGTACTTC. Translated: CASSPRGDPGNEQYF.

The genes are TRBV11-2 and TRBJ1-6, with D possibly matching TRBD1 (6 bases). The CDR3 is made up of 14 amino acids. Trimming cost V 5 bases and J 7 bases, with 12 bases left between them. CDR1 and CDR2 (germline): SGHAT, FQNNGV. The CDR3 nucleotides are TGTGCCAGCAGCCCAGCACAGGGAAATTCACCCCTCCACTTT. This sequence encodes CASSPAQGNSPLHF.

The rearrangement uses TRBV4-3 and TRBJ1-2; TRBD1 is a possible D gene (6 bases). V was pared by 0 bases and J by 3 bases, with 11 bases between. CDR1 is LGHNA and CDR2 is YSLEER in the germline V gene. CDR3 length: 15 amino acids. The CDR3: CASSQETGKDYGYTF. The CDR3 nucleotides are TGCGCCAGCAGCCAAGAAACAGGGAAAGACTATGGCTACACCTTC.

This chain links TRBV15 with TRBJ1-6; possibly TRBD1 for D (5 bases). The CDR3 covers 16 residues. Trimming took off 5 bases at V and 7 bases at J, with 18 bases between the two ends. From germline, CDR1 is LNHNV and CDR2 YYDKDF (reference sequence). CDR3 sequence: CATSGPTGTSNSPLHF. In nucleotides, the CDR3 is TGTGCCACCAGCGGACCTACCGGGACTTCGAATTCACCCCTCCACTTT.